This entry describes one TCR beta chain. Its antigen is not identified. This entry is derived from a study of cytomegalovirus exposure and HLA in healthy donors. Findings and limits, study-wide: Segments of the TCR beta V type were, in most cases, productive about 87% or about 30% of the time in an earlier analysis. An apparent linkage of common viral pathogens to several of the most significant clusters emerged in a later analysis. According to the study, 180 or so TCR beta chains were cytomegalovirus-associated. Among the sequence variants, a highly shared cluster was likely an artifact of sequencing.

The CDR3 extends over 16 amino acids. V lost 3 bases and J 5 bases, leaving 19 bases between the germline ends. CDR1 is SGHTA, CDR2 FQGNSA, per germline. PCR amplification relied on 60 Vbeta primers (plus 13 Jbeta primers). Only in-frame clones appear in the TCRdb table, and some are missing; sequencing was by immunoSEQ multiplex PCR. The profile shows over 85,000 clones, 60% to 75% of them singletons. Sequenced: PBMCs. This clonotype was obtained from a female donor in good health and CMV-seronegative. This rearrangement joins TRBV7-2 to TRBJ1-2, with D possibly matching TRBD1 (5 bases). This CDR3 is CASSFTGGVYLYGYTF. CDR3 coding DNA: TGTGCCAGCAGCTTCACAGGAGGGGTTTATTTGTATGGCTACACCTTC.